A selection of T cell receptor beta chains follows, all from one sample in a study of T-cell reconstitution after alpha-beta-depleted transplantation in children. TCRdb used MiXCR to reprocess the PCR reads, holding one entry per CDR3 protein. Among about 400,000 distinct CDR3 sequences listed, less than 15% were seen once. Specimen: PBMCs, collected from the stem cell graft. These TCRs come from a human donor who donated a stem cell graft to a child with Fanconi anemia. The CDR3 runs from the conserved cysteine through the conserved F or W. The order of the fields is J gene, V gene, CDR3 length, CDR3 protein.

J: TRBJ2-1
V: TRBV5-1
length: 13
CDR3: CASSLGQYNEQFF

J: TRBJ2-1
V: TRBV6-6
length: 11
CDR3: CASRGAYEQFF

J: TRBJ1-1
V: TRBV7-8
length: 14
CDR3: CASSPVGGNTEAFF

J: TRBJ1-2
V: TRBV29-1
length: 12
CDR3: CSVEDEDYGYTF

J: TRBJ1-2
V: TRBV12-3/TRBV12-4
length: 15
CDR3: CASSSNRDSAYGYTF

J: TRBJ2-3
V: TRBV12-3/TRBV12-4
length: 20
CDR3: CASSPGTSGGIRRVTDTQYF

J: TRBJ2-3
V: TRBV3-1
length: 13
CDR3: CASSGTNTDTQYF

J: TRBJ2-3
V: TRBV30
length: 13
CDR3: CATSGGATDTQYF

J: TRBJ2-1
V: TRBV7-2
length: 17
CDR3: CASSLFATGSSYNEQFF

J: TRBJ1-1
V: TRBV6-5
length: 14
CDR3: CASSYSSIPVEAFF

J: TRBJ2-2
V: TRBV27
length: 16
CDR3: CASSLTGGQYTGELFF

J: TRBJ1-1
V: TRBV7-8
length: 16
CDR3: CASSLEHRTVNTEAFF

J: TRBJ2-2
V: TRBV20-1
length: 14
CDR3: CSARSSGNTGELFF

J: TRBJ2-1
V: TRBV5-5
length: 13
CDR3: CASSFEAGRARFF

J: TRBJ2-2
V: TRBV28
length: 15
CDR3: CASSFVTGATGELFF

J: TRBJ2-7
V: TRBV18
length: 13
CDR3: CASSPGTNYEQYF

J: TRBJ2-5
V: TRBV5-5
length: 14
CDR3: CASRRGTNQETQYF

J: TRBJ2-3
V: TRBV10-1
length: 13
CDR3: CASSESYSDTQYF

J: TRBJ2-6
V: TRBV2
length: 17
CDR3: CASSGERDGVGANVLTF

J: TRBJ2-2
V: TRBV6-5
length: 14
CDR3: CASSSGSGGGELFF

J: TRBJ2-2
V: TRBV6-1
length: 17
CDR3: CASRPRRQGRGTGELFF

J: TRBJ2-7
V: TRBV12-3/TRBV12-4
length: 15
CDR3: CASSFAQGKRYEQYF

J: TRBJ2-1
V: TRBV5-1
length: 16
CDR3: CASSVGSGTGANEQFF

J: TRBJ1-4
V: TRBV4-2
length: 15
CDR3: CASSQAGGTNEKLFF

J: TRBJ2-1
V: TRBV12-3/TRBV12-4
length: 14
CDR3: CASNLGGDYNEQFF

J: TRBJ2-1
V: TRBV11-2
length: 16
CDR3: CASSLPGQGIIGEQFF

J: TRBJ1-2
V: TRBV4-1
length: 15
CDR3: CASSAHLGPYYGYTF

J: TRBJ1-1
V: TRBV20-1
length: 13
CDR3: CSARETGDTEAFF

J: TRBJ2-2
V: TRBV4-3
length: 14
CDR3: CASRRDLTTGELFF

J: TRBJ2-3
V: TRBV13
length: 13
CDR3: CASSSSLPDTQYF

J: TRBJ2-2
V: TRBV18
length: 12
CDR3: CASSPLTGELFF

J: TRBJ1-2
V: TRBV11-2
length: 12
CDR3: CASSSEGTGYTF

J: TRBJ2-6
V: TRBV9
length: 17
CDR3: CASSVGLALSGANVLTF

J: TRBJ2-2
V: TRBV28
length: 14
CDR3: CASSLTGFVGELFF

J: TRBJ2-3
V: TRBV3-1
length: 16
CDR3: CASSQAPAGARDTQYF

J: TRBJ2-2
V: TRBV28
length: 15
CDR3: CASSSGGEGTGELFF

J: TRBJ1-6
V: TRBV4-3
length: 16
CDR3: CASSQEMGTANSPLHF

J: TRBJ1-5
V: TRBV12-3/TRBV12-4
length: 13
CDR3: CASRGDLNQPQHF

J: TRBJ1-1
V: TRBV3-1
length: 15
CDR3: CASSQVLGLDTEAFF

J: TRBJ2-5
V: TRBV4-2
length: 13
CDR3: CASSQMPEETQYF

J: TRBJ1-4
V: TRBV5-1
length: 14
CDR3: CASSLAQGFEKLFF

J: TRBJ1-5
V: TRBV20-1
length: 14
CDR3: CSAQGAVGDQPQHF